This T cell receptor beta chain was found in a study of T cells in Graves' hyperthyroidism and ophthalmopathy. The germline gives CDR1 DFQATT, CDR2 SNEGSKA (reference sequence). The CDR3 has 12 residues. Trimming pared 2 bases from V and 1 base from J, leaving 5 bases between. This clonotype was observed a few times. Template material for amplifying TCR beta CDR3 regions consisted of RNA transcripts. The HTBI primer set drove a first-round RT-PCR of the TCR CDR3. TCRdb fed the multiplex PCR reads into MiXCR, producing one record per CDR3 protein. The profile shows 95,000 to 100,000 distinct CDR3 sequences, roughly 56% of them singletons.

Sequencing was carried out using blood. J is TRBJ2-5 and V is TRBV20-1; D unresolved. The sequence came from a woman aged 40 to 50 with Graves' hyperthyroidism. The chain's CDR3 is CSARLAQETQYF. The CDR3, as DNA: TGCAGTGCTAGATTGGCCCAAGAGACCCAGTACTTC.